This paragraph covers one TCR beta chain sequence. Its antigen is still unknown. This sample was included in a study of lymphopenia after photon versus proton radiotherapy. Study-level points and caveats: After the lymphocyte nadir, photon-treated repertoires showed oligoclonal expansion, especially of CD8+ Temra cells. Under photons, naive T cells and diversity fell while effector/memory populations rose. Only patients who died were analyzed for survival; proton advantage is unproven.

The protocol was immunoSEQ multiplex PCR, while the TCRdb copy is restricted to in-frame clones and leaves out a portion. This table holds some 41,000 clones, 86% found once. The starting material was peripheral blood, obtained from a patient treated with proton-based radiotherapy. The receptor comes from a woman in her 70s with pancreatic cancer. Some clones in this sample may be carry-over from other donors' samples.

The CDR3 coding sequence is TGTGCCAGCTCACCGGGGACAGGGGGCGGCTATGGCTACACCTTC. Translating gives CASSPGTGGGYGYTF. This chain joins TRBV18 and TRBJ1-2; 12 nucleotides agree with TRBD1. The germline V gene has CDR1 KGHSH and CDR2 LQKENI. The CDR3 is made up of 15 amino acids. V dropped 3 bases and J dropped 4; count of bases not matched to a gene: 3. Together with reference TRBV18 and TRBJ1-2, the CDR3 gives the full variable domain: NAGVMQNPRHLVRRRGQEARLRCSPMKGHSHVYWYRQLPEEGLKFMVYLQKENIIDESGMPKERFSAEFPKEGPSILRIQQVVRGDSAAYFCASSPGTGGGYGYTFGSGTRLTVV.